This passage covers 22 T cell receptor beta chains from one sample sequenced in a study of T cells in narcolepsy. Clones were read by immunoSEQ multiplex PCR, and TCRdb kept only the in-frame ones, dropping some. The data show approximately 32,000 clones, with roughly 80% seen just once and about 1.2% held by the top ten. Sequencing input: CD45RA- memory CD4+ T cells from PBMCs. The receptors were gathered from a human donor with narcolepsy.

The CDR3 protein is CAGGTGGNQPQHF. The CDR3 nucleotides read TGTGCCGGGGGGACCGGGGGTAATCAGCCCCAGCATTTT. The chain joins TRBV6-6 to TRBJ1-5; TRBD1 might be the D (5 bases). V was pared by 11 bases and J by 4 bases, with 15 bases between. This CDR3 has 13 residues. The germline V gene has CDR1 MNHNY and CDR2 SVGAGI (reference sequence).

V usage is TRBV7-9 and J usage is TRBJ1-6; 7 bases match TRBD1. The CDR3 consists of 14 residues. Germline lookup yields CDR1 SEHNR and CDR2 FQNEAQ (reference sequence). With 1 base clipped from V and 8 bases from J, the junction kept 2 bases outside the gene matches. CDR3 sequence reads: CASSLVGQYSPLHF. In DNA form, the CDR3 reads TGTGCCAGCAGCTTAGTGGGACAGTATTCACCCCTCCACTTT.

This clone was picked up a small number of times. The chain is built from TRBV6-1 and TRBJ1-1; D ambiguous. With 6 bases removed from V and 0 bases from J, the gap between germline ends came to 8 bases. Germline CDR1 is MNHNS and CDR2 is SASEGT. The CDR3 is 13 residues long. As DNA, the CDR3 is TGTGCCAGCAGGTCAACAGTGAACACTGAAGCTTTCTTT. This translates into CASRSTVNTEAFF.

The rearrangement joins TRBV19 to TRBJ2-3; the D is unclear. The germline V gene has CDR1 LNHDA and CDR2 SQIVND (reference sequence). Trimming pared 10 bases from V and 0 bases from J, leaving 8 bases between. The CDR3 runs 12 residues. CDR3 loop: CATRQSTDTQYF. The CDR3 region has the DNA TGTGCCACCCGTCAGAGCACAGATACGCAGTATTTT.

The chain is built from TRBV7-8 and TRBJ2-7, with a possible D match to TRBD1 (6 bases). This CDR3 contains 14 residues. Germline values: CDR1 SGHVS, CDR2 FQNEAQ. Trimming shortened V by 2 bases and J by 2 bases, and 10 bases separated the two germline ends. CDR3 sequence reads: CASSLSGQPYEQYF. CDR3 nucleotide sequence: TGTGCCAGCAGCTTAAGTGGACAGCCCTACGAGCAGTACTTC.

This clone has a handful of counts. The chain carries TRBV2 and TRBJ1-2; unclear D gene. CDR3 length equals 14 residues. Deletions cut 2 bases from V and 7 bases from J, with 14 bases between. The germline V gene has CDR1 SNHLY and CDR2 FYNNEI. CDR3 region: CASSESMDVGGYTF. CDR3 in DNA: TGTGCCAGCAGTGAATCGATGGACGTAGGTGGCTACACCTTC.

The chain employs TRBV7-2 and TRBJ2-5; 10 bases match TRBD1. The germline CDR1 and CDR2 sequences are SGHTA and FQGNSA. J was trimmed by 4 bases and V by 5 bases; bases with no gene match: 10. CDR3 length equals 16 residues. The CDR3 is CASSRIPGQGRETQYF. The CDR3 DNA sequence: TGTGCCAGCAGCCGAATCCCGGGACAGGGGAGAGAGACCCAGTACTTC.

This chain uses TRBV5-1 with TRBJ2-3; TRBD2 agrees at 7 bases. CDR1 and CDR2 (germline): SGHRS, YFSETQ. This CDR3 region has 14 residues. Losses at the gene ends were 4 bases for V and 3 bases for J; bases not matched to a gene: 5. CDR3 sequence (DNA): TGCGCCAGCAGCGAGCGGGGCGGGACAGATACGCAGTATTTT. Its translation is CASSERGGTDTQYF.

This rearrangement joins TRBV28 to TRBJ1-4; D is possibly TRBD1 (5 bases). V lost 5 bases and J 3 bases, leaving 10 bases between the germline ends. This CDR3 has 14 residues. CDR1 and CDR2 (germline): MDHEN, SYDVKM. CDR3 nucleotides: TGTGCCAGCAGTCAGGGAAAGGCTAATGAAAAACTGTTTTTT. Protein sequence: CASSQGKANEKLFF.

The genes are TRBV11-2 and TRBJ2-1; tentative D call: TRBD1 (5 bases). The CDR3 loop spans 15 amino acids. Germline V gene data show CDR1 as SGHAT and CDR2 as FQNNGV. V lost 4 bases and J lost 7, with 17 bases in between. The CDR3: CASSSPGLGRNEQFF. CDR3 nucleotide sequence: TGTGCCAGCAGCTCCCCAGGGTTGGGGCGAAATGAGCAGTTCTTC. The whole variable domain, filled in from reference TRBV11-2 and TRBJ2-1, reads EAGVAQSPRYKIIEKRQSVAFWCNPISGHATLYWYQQILGQGPKLLIQFQNNGVVDDSQLPKDRFSAERLKGVDSTLKIQPAKLEDSAVYLCASSSPGLGRNEQFFGPGTRLTVL.

The chain recombines TRBV10-2 with TRBJ2-7, with D hard to call. CDR3 length: 13 amino acids. V was pared by 9 bases and J by 2 bases, with 14 bases between. Germline loops: CDR1 WSHSY, CDR2 SAAADI. CDR3 nucleotide sequence: TGCGCCAGTTCAGCGCGGCCGCCCTACGAGCAGTACTTC. The encoded protein is CASSARPPYEQYF.

V gene TRBV18 combines with J gene TRBJ1-1; D ambiguous. The CDR3 has 15 amino acids. The germline gives CDR1 KGHSH, CDR2 LQKENI. The V and J ends lost 1 base and 0 bases respectively, with 9 bases between them. CDR3 loop: CASSPQANMNTEAFF. The CDR3 bases are TGTGCCAGCTCACCACAGGCTAACATGAACACTGAAGCTTTCTTT.

Worth noting for this clone: This same CDR3 is encoded by further DNA sequences in the sample. The chain carries TRBV28 and TRBJ1-5; 7 positions agree with TRBD1. The J segment lost 4 bases and the V segment lost 5 bases, leaving 8 bases of the junction unmatched. The germline gives CDR1 MDHEN, CDR2 SYDVKM. The CDR3 contains 15 residues. The CDR3 reads CASSRRDSSNQPQHF. CDR3 in DNA: TGTGCCAGCAGTAGGCGGGACAGTTCGAATCAGCCCCAGCATTTT.

The gene calls are TRBV28 and TRBJ1-1; a possible D gene is TRBD1 (6 bases). CDR1 MDHEN and CDR2 SYDVKM come from the germline V gene. CDR3 length: 14 amino acids. Trimming shortened V by 5 bases and J by 6 bases, and 16 bases separated the two germline ends. In DNA, the CDR3 is TGTGCCAGCAGTCTTAGACAGGTGTGGGCTGAAGCTTTCTTT. This translates into CASSLRQVWAEAFF. Supplemented by reference TRBV28 and TRBJ1-1, the full variable domain reads DVKVTQSSRYLVKRTGEKVFLECVQDMDHENMFWYRQDPGLGLRLIYFSYDVKMKEKGDIPEGYSVSREKKERFSLILESASTNQTSMYLCASSLRQVWAEAFFGQGTRLTVV.

CDR3 DNA: TGTGCCAGTCGGGGAGGCGGCGGGGGGAGTCAGCCCCAGCATTTT. It translates to CASRGGGGGSQPQHF. The chain joins TRBV27 to TRBJ1-5, with TRBD1 as a possible D gene (5 bases). CDR3 length: 15 residues. Per germline, CDR1 MNHEY and CDR2 SMNVEV (reference sequence). Trimming took 9 bases from V and 6 from J, leaving 21 bases between them.

This clone was seen only once. V and J are TRBV11-1 and TRBJ2-1, with D possibly TRBD1 on 6 matching bases. The CDR3 has 15 residues. Germline V gene sequence: CDR1 SGHAT, CDR2 FQDESV (reference sequence). Trimming pared 5 bases from V and 5 bases from J, leaving 16 bases between. The CDR3 loop is CASSPSPDRNNEQFF. The CDR3 DNA sequence: TGTGCCAGCAGCCCATCACCTGACAGGAACAATGAGCAGTTCTTC.

This chain uses TRBV30 with TRBJ2-1; the match to TRBD2 covers 7 bases. CDR1 is GTSNPN, CDR2 SVGIG, per germline (reference sequence). J was trimmed by 8 bases and V by 8 bases; bases with no gene match: 18. The CDR3 has 15 amino acids. In DNA form, the CDR3 reads TGTGCCGGCCCCCCGGCTAGCGGCGCCCCGGATGAGCAGTTCTTC. It translates to CAGPPASGAPDEQFF.

Worth noting for this clone: Other DNA sequences in the same sample also yield this CDR3. V gene TRBV6-1 combines with J gene TRBJ1-5; D remains unclear. The CDR3 has 15 amino acids. Per germline, CDR1 MNHNS and CDR2 SASEGT. Trimming removed 0 bases from V and 7 bases from J, with 13 bases in between. Here the CDR3 DNA reads TGTGCCAGCAGTGAAGCAAGCAGAATGGGGCAGCCCCAGCATTTT. Its protein is CASSEASRMGQPQHF.

This sequence joins TRBV2 and TRBJ1-5, with 10 bases aligning to TRBD1. J lost 6 bases, V lost 6 bases, and 5 bases had no gene match. CDR1 and CDR2 (germline): SNHLY, FYNNEI. The CDR3 extends over 14 amino acids. Here the CDR3 DNA reads TGTGCCAGCAGGGGGACAGGGGAGACTCAGCCCCAGCATTTT. This encodes CASRGTGETQPQHF. The entire variable domain, with the rest obtained from reference TRBV2 and TRBJ1-5, is as follows: EPEVTQTPSHQVTQMGQEVILRCVPISNHLYFYWYRQILGQKVEFLVSFYNNEISEKSEIFDDQFSVERPDGSNFTLKIRSTKLEDSAMYFCASRGTGETQPQHFGDGTRLSIL.

V usage is TRBV7-3 and J usage is TRBJ2-3; D is perhaps TRBD1 (6 bases). Trimming took 2 bases from V and 3 from J, leaving 9 bases between them. CDR1 is SGHTA, CDR2 FQGTGA, per germline. This CDR3 comprises 14 residues. This CDR3 is CASSLARGTDTQYF. The CDR3 DNA reads TGTGCCAGCAGCTTAGCCAGGGGAACAGATACGCAGTATTTT.

The chain has TRBV7-8 and TRBJ2-2; D not resolved. The germline gives CDR1 SGHVS, CDR2 FQNEAQ. This CDR3 region has 14 residues. V lost 5 bases and J lost 5, with 12 bases in between. The CDR3 region is CASSPGTRTGELFF. The CDR3 nucleotides are TGTGCCAGCAGCCCTGGCACCAGGACCGGGGAGCTGTTTTTT. Together with reference TRBV7-8 and TRBJ2-2, the CDR3 gives the full variable domain: GAGVSQSPRYKVAKRGQDVALRCDPISGHVSLFWYQQALGQGPEFLTYFQNEAQLDKSGLPSDRFFAERPEGSVSTLKIQRTQQEDSAVYLCASSPGTRTGELFFGEGSRLTVL.

This rearrangement joins TRBV7-9 to TRBJ2-1, with a possible D match to TRBD1 (6 bases). Germline V gene lookup returns CDR1 SEHNR and CDR2 FQNEAQ (reference sequence). V was pared by 5 bases and J by 6 bases, with 14 bases between. CDR3 length: 14 amino acids. CDR3 sequence: CASSTRTEINEQFF. The CDR3 DNA follows: TGTGCCAGCAGCACTAGGACAGAAATCAATGAGCAGTTCTTC.